This TCR beta chain was captured in a study of blood T cell repertoires in COVID-19. Study background: Nucleic acid was either cDNA or gDNA, and it came from T cells, B-cell-depleted T cells, or PBMCs.

Clones were sequenced by immunoSEQ multiplex PCR, and TCRdb holds only the in-frame ones, with some missing. The table has about 270,000 clones, around 93% seen once; the top ten hold approximately 2.9%. In its sample, this clone was seen once. CDR3 size: 10 residues. Trimming removed 8 bases from V and 6 bases from J, with 5 bases in between. Per the germline V gene, CDR1 is MGHDK and CDR2 is SYGVNS. Material: PBMCs or T cells enriched from blood (not recorded which). This TCR was recovered from a man in his forties who had been exposed to COVID-19. The chain joins TRBV25-1 to TRBJ1-5; unclear D gene. The CDR3 region is CASGSQPQHF. The CDR3 DNA reads as TGTGCCAGCGGGAGTCAGCCCCAGCATTTT.